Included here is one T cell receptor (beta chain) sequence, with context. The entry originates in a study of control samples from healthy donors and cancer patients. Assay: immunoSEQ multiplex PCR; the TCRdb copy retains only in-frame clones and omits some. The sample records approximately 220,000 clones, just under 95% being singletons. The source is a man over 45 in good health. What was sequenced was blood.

The CDR3 nucleotides are TGCGCCAGCAACGGACTCCGGGGAGAGACCCAGTACTTC. Its translation: CASNGLRGETQYF. J is TRBJ2-5 and V is TRBV5-1; maybe TRBD2 (5 bases). The germline V and J ends were trimmed by 6 bases and 4 bases, with 13 bases remaining between them. The CDR3 consists of 13 residues. The V gene's germline CDR1 is SGHRS and CDR2 YFSETQ. Complete variable domain (other parts from reference TRBV5-1 and TRBJ2-5): KAGVTQTPRYLIKTRGQQVTLSCSPISGHRSVSWYQQTPGQGLQFLFEYFSETQRNKGNFPGRFSGRQFSNSRSEMNVSTLELGDSALYLCASNGLRGETQYFGPGTRLLVL.